These T cell receptor beta chains were read from a single sample in a study of blood T cell repertoires in COVID-19. The repertoire was sequenced with immunoSEQ multiplex PCR; TCRdb's copy has only in-frame clones and lacks some. The table records just over 75,000 clones, 70% to 90% of them present only once. Sequenced sample: peripheral blood. The receptors shown here come from a woman aged 80 or over with active or convalescent COVID-19. Each CDR3 is given with its conserved first and last residue. A D gene is named only where the DNA matches it firmly. Only some rows state a clone size, as once, few, many or a class for expanded clones.

j_call cdr3_length v_call d_call clone_size cdr3_aa cdr3_nt
TRBJ1-5 15 TRBV28 TRBD1 few CASQGARVGNQPQHF TGTGCCAGTCAGGGGGCTAGGGTGGGTAATCAGCCCCAGCATTTT
TRBJ2-3 16 TRBV7-8 TRBD2 NA CASSSTLAGLTDTQYF TGTGCCAGCAGCTCGACCCTAGCGGGCCTCACAGATACGCAGTATTTT
TRBJ1-4 17 TRBV7-9 TRBD1 NA CASSLPPGGRTNEKLFF TGTGCCAGCAGCTTACCTCCAGGGGGACGGACTAATGAAAAACTGTTTTTT
TRBJ1-5 19 TRBV6-2/TRBV6-3 TRBD1 once CASSDDRVGKVSSNQPQHF TGTGCCAGCAGTGACGACAGGGTGGGGAAAGTTTCCAGCAATCAGCCCCAGCATTTT
TRBJ1-5 14 TRBV6-2/TRBV6-3 NA NA CASSYLNQGQPQHF TGTGCCAGCAGTTATCTCAATCAGGGTCAGCCCCAGCATTTT
TRBJ2-7 15 TRBV19 NA few CASSIDGGSRYEQYF TGTGCCAGTAGTATAGATGGAGGGTCTCGGTACGAGCAGTACTTC
TRBJ1-6 12 TRBV3-1/TRBV3-2 NA once CASSPPQSPLHF TGTGCCAGCAGCCCCCCTCAGTCACCCCTCCACTTT
TRBJ2-3 19 TRBV2 TRBD2 NA CASRAGTSGGPLSTDTQYF TGTGCCAGCAGGGCCGGGACTAGCGGGGGGCCACTGAGCACAGATACGCAGTATTTT
TRBJ1-2 12 TRBV5-4 NA NA CASSLVDSLYTF TGTGCCAGCAGCTTGGTGGACAGCCTCTACACCTTC
TRBJ1-2 15 TRBV19 TRBD1 NA CASSTGLGQFYGYTF TGTGCCAGTAGTACCGGATTGGGACAGTTTTATGGCTACACCTTC
TRBJ1-1 14 TRBV7-9 NA NA CASSAQGKGTEAFF TGTGCCAGCAGCGCCCAGGGCAAGGGCACTGAAGCTTTCTTT
TRBJ2-5 15 TRBV3-1/TRBV3-2 TRBD2 NA CASSPSGGLQETQYF TGTGCCAGCAGCCCCAGCGGGGGCCTTCAAGAGACCCAGTACTTC
TRBJ1-2 15 TRBV6-5 NA NA CASSYRQGNIGGYTF TGTGCCAGCAGTTACCGGCAGGGAAACATAGGCGGCTACACCTTC
TRBJ2-7 14 TRBV2 TRBD2 NA CASMETSGRYEQYF TGTGCCAGCATGGAGACTAGCGGGAGGTACGAGCAGTACTTC